A selection of T cell receptor beta chains follows, all from one sample in a study of T cell changes during pregnancy in multiple sclerosis. This table comes from immunoSEQ multiplex PCR, and its TCRdb copy is limited to in-frame clones, with some not included. The sample gives tens of thousands of clones, roughly 91% of which show up once; roughly 0.52% is in the top ten. Specimen: CD4+ T cells from peripheral blood mononuclear cells, collected in the first trimester of pregnancy. Source of these receptors: a female donor with multiple sclerosis, enrolled in a pregnancy study. The CDR3 runs from the conserved cysteine through the conserved F or W. The order of the fields is V gene, J gene, clone size, D gene, CDR3 protein, CDR3 DNA. A D gene is named only where the DNA matches it firmly. Clone sizes are given selectively: once, few, many, or a class where the clone is expanded.

V: TRBV18; J: TRBJ2-6; size: .; D: .; CDR3: CASSPETVYSGANVLTF; DNA: TGTGCCAGCTCACCAGAGACAGTCTACTCTGGGGCCAACGTCCTGACTTTC
V: TRBV9; J: TRBJ1-3; size: .; D: TRBD1; CDR3: CASSSQQGAGNTIYF; DNA: TGTGCCAGCAGCTCCCAACAGGGGGCTGGAAACACCATATATTTT
V: TRBV27; J: TRBJ2-7; size: .; D: .; CDR3: CASRNRALHEQYF; DNA: TGTGCCAGCAGGAACAGGGCGCTTCACGAGCAGTACTTC
V: TRBV29-1; J: TRBJ2-5; size: .; D: .; CDR3: CSVGPGEGTQYF; DNA: TGCAGCGTAGGGCCAGGGGAGGGGACCCAGTACTTC
V: TRBV2; J: TRBJ2-7; size: .; D: .; CDR3: CASSDGGAGDYEQYF; DNA: TGTGCCAGCAGTGATGGGGGGGCGGGGGACTACGAGCAGTACTTC
V: TRBV2; J: TRBJ2-7; size: few; D: .; CDR3: CASILMTGVGHEQYF; DNA: TGTGCCAGCATCCTAATGACGGGGGTTGGCCACGAGCAGTACTTC
V: TRBV5-1; J: TRBJ2-7; size: .; D: TRBD1; CDR3: CASSLTGAYEQYF; DNA: TGCGCCAGCAGCTTGACAGGGGCCTACGAGCAGTACTTC
V: TRBV18; J: TRBJ2-1; size: few; D: .; CDR3: CASSQAAPEQFF; DNA: TGTGCCAGCTCACAAGCGGCGCCTGAGCAGTTCTTC
V: TRBV20-1; J: TRBJ2-1; size: once; D: .; CDR3: CSAPGHNEQFF; DNA: TGCAGTGCTCCAGGCCACAATGAGCAGTTCTTC
V: TRBV15; J: TRBJ2-4; size: .; D: TRBD1; CDR3: CATSETGGANIQYF; DNA: TGTGCCACCAGTGAGACAGGGGGCGCGAACATTCAGTACTTC
V: TRBV7-9; J: TRBJ2-5; size: .; D: .; CDR3: CASSSAGFQETQYF; DNA: TGTGCCAGCAGCTCGGCAGGGTTCCAAGAGACCCAGTACTTC
V: TRBV19; J: TRBJ1-5; size: .; D: .; CDR3: CASSIVREGAVSNQPQHF; DNA: TGTGCCAGTAGTATAGTACGAGAAGGGGCCGTGAGCAATCAGCCCCAGCATTTT
V: TRBV7-3; J: TRBJ2-5; size: few; D: .; CDR3: CASSLQGQEYETQYF; DNA: TGTGCCAGCAGCTTACAGGGACAAGAATACGAGACCCAGTACTTC
V: TRBV7-9; J: TRBJ1-1; size: .; D: .; CDR3: CASSFTARNTEAFF; DNA: TGTGCCAGCAGCTTTACAGCAAGGAACACTGAAGCTTTCTTT
V: TRBV7-9; J: TRBJ1-5; size: once; D: .; CDR3: CASSDGGRPQHF; DNA: TGTGCCAGCAGTGACGGGGGTAGGCCCCAGCATTTT
V: TRBV4-1; J: TRBJ1-1; size: few; D: TRBD1; CDR3: CASSQVVGGRAFF; DNA: TGCGCCAGCAGCCAAGTAGTAGGGGGCAGGGCTTTCTTT
V: TRBV5-6; J: TRBJ1-4; size: .; D: TRBD1; CDR3: CASSLQGANEKLFF; DNA: TGTGCCAGCAGCCTTCAGGGGGCTAATGAAAAACTGTTTTTT
V: TRBV10-3; J: TRBJ1-5; size: .; D: TRBD1; CDR3: CAISEWGQNDQPQHF; DNA: TGTGCCATCAGTGAGTGGGGACAGAACGATCAGCCCCAGCATTTT
V: TRBV19; J: TRBJ1-2; size: .; D: .; CDR3: CASVTAPGRDGYTF; DNA: TGTGCCAGTGTGACGGCACCGGGAAGGGATGGCTACACCTTC
V: TRBV6-6; J: TRBJ2-3; size: .; D: TRBD1; CDR3: CASSRDRLTDTQYF; DNA: TGTGCCAGCAGTCGGGACAGGCTCACCGATACGCAGTATTTT
V: TRBV29-1; J: TRBJ2-1; size: .; D: TRBD2; CDR3: CSHAKLAIGSYNEQFF; DNA: TGCAGCCACGCTAAACTAGCGATTGGCTCCTACAATGAGCAGTTCTTC
V: TRBV11-2; J: TRBJ1-3; size: .; D: TRBD1; CDR3: CASSFNSQGTIYF; DNA: TGTGCCAGCAGCTTTAATTCACAGGGGACAATATATTTT
V: TRBV18; J: TRBJ2-5; size: .; D: TRBD2; CDR3: CASSGQQRLAGVPKTQYF; DNA: TGTGCCAGCTCCGGACAGCAAAGACTAGCGGGAGTTCCGAAGACCCAGTACTTC